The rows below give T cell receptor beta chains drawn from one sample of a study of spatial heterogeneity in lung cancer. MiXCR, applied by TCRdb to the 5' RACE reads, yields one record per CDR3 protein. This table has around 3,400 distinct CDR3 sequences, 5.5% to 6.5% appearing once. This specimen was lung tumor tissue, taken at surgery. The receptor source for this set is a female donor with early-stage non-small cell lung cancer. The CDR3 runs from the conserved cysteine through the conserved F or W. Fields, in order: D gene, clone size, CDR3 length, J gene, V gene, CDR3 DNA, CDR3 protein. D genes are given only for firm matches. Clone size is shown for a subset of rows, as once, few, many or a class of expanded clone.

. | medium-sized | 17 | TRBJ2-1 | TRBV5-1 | TGCGCCAGCAGCTTGATCGGGGGCTCGAGCTCCTACAATGAGCAGTTCTTC | CASSLIGGSSSYNEQFF
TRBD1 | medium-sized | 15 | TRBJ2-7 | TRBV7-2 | TGTGCCAGCAGCCCACTGACAGGGGACTTCTACGAGCAGTACTTC | CASSPLTGDFYEQYF
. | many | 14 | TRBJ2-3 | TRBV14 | TGTGCCAGCAGCCAAGGCAGACACACAGATACGCAGTATTTT | CASSQGRHTDTQYF
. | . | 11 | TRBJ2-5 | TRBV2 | TGTGCCAGCGTTGGCGCGGAGACCCAGTACTTC | CASVGAETQYF
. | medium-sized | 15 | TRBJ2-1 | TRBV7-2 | TGTGCCAGCAGCTTATTCCCTAGCGTAGACAATGAGCAGTTCTTC | CASSLFPSVDNEQFF
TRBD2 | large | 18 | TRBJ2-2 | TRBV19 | TGTGCCAGTAGTACCGGACTAGCGGGAGGGCCTCGTACCGGGGAGCTGTTTTTT | CASSTGLAGGPRTGELFF
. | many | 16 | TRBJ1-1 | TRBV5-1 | TGCGCCAGCAACAATCCCGGGACAAGTAAAAACACTGAAGCTTTCTTT | CASNNPGTSKNTEAFF
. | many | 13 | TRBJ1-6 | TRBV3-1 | TGTGCCAGCAGCCAATACAGAAATTCACCCCTCCACTTT | CASSQYRNSPLHF
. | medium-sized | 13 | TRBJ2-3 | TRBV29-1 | TGCAGCGTTGACAGGGCCGGGACAGATACGCAGTATTTT | CSVDRAGTDTQYF
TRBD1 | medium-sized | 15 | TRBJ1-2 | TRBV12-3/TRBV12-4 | TGTGCCAGCAGTCGACAGGGGCCCTCTAACTATGGCTACACCTTC | CASSRQGPSNYGYTF
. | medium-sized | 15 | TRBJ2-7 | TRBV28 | TGTGCCAGCACCCGTCACGGGGGTTTCTCCTACGAGCAGTACTTC | CASTRHGGFSYEQYF
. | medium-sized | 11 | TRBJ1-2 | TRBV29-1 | TGCAGCGTTGATTTGGACGGGACGGCCATTTTC | CSVDLDGTAIF
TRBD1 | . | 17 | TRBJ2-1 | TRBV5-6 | TGTGCCAGCAGCATGAAATCCGGGACAGTGATCTACAATGAGCAGTTCTTC | CASSMKSGTVIYNEQFF
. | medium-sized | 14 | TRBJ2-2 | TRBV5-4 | TGTGCCAGCAGCTTCTCTAGTAAGGCCGGGGAGCTGTTTTTT | CASSFSSKAGELFF
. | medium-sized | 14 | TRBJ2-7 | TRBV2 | TGTGCCAGCAGAGTCCGGCCCTCCTCCTACGAGCAGTACTTC | CASRVRPSSYEQYF
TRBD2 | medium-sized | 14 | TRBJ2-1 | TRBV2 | TGTGCCAGCCGCCGGGACTACCTCTACAATGAGCAGTTCTTC | CASRRDYLYNEQFF
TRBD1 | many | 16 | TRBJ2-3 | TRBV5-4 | TGTGGCAGCAGCCAGCAGGGACAGGGTAACGCAGATACGCAGTATTTT | CGSSQQGQGNADTQYF
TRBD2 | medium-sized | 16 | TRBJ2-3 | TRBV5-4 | TGTGTCAGCAGCTGGGTTAGCGGGATCGGGACAGATACGCAGTATTTT | CVSSWVSGIGTDTQYF
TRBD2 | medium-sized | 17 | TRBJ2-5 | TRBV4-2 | TGTGCCAGCAGCCAAGGTCAGCTAGCGGGAGGTTCCGAGACCCAGTACTTC | CASSQGQLAGGSETQYF
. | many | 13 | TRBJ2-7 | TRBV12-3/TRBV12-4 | TGTGCCAGCAGTTTTAACAGGGACTACGAGCAGTACTTC | CASSFNRDYEQYF
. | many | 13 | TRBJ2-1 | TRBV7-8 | TGTGCCAGCAGCCAGAGCCTGTACAATGAGCAGTTCTTC | CASSQSLYNEQFF
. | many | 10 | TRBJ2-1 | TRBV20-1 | TGCAGTGCTAGAGACAATGAGCAGTTCTTC | CSARDNEQFF
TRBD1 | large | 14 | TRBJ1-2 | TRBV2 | TGTGCCAGCAGTGAACGGGGACAGGGTCTGGGCTACACCTTC | CASSERGQGLGYTF
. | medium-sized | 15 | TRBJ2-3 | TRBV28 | TGTGCCAGCAGTTCTTTTGACAAAAGCACAGATACGCAGTATTTT | CASSSFDKSTDTQYF
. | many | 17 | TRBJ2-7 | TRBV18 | TGTGCCAGCTCGCCGGATCATACGACTCGAATGAACTACGAGCAGTACTTC | CASSPDHTTRMNYEQYF
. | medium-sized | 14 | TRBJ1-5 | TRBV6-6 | TGTGCCAGCAGTTACGCGCAGGGGAATCAGCCCCAGCATTTT | CASSYAQGNQPQHF
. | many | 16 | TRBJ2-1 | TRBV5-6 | TGTGCCAGCAGCTTGGTCGGTAGTAAACTACAGAATGAGCAGTTCTTC | CASSLVGSKLQNEQFF
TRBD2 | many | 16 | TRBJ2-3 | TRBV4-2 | TGTGCCAGCAGCCTAGGACTAGCGGGAAACACAGATACGCAGTATTTT | CASSLGLAGNTDTQYF
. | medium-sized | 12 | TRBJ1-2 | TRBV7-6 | TGTGCCAGCAGCTTAGATCACAGCGGCTACACCTTC | CASSLDHSGYTF
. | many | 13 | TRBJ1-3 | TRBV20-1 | TGCAGTGCTAGTGCAGTCTCTGGAAACACCATATATTTT | CSASAVSGNTIYF
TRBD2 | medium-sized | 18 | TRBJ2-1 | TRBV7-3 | TGTGCCAGCAGCTCGTCGAGACTAGCGGTTAGCTCCTACAATGAGCAGTTCTTC | CASSSSRLAVSSYNEQFF
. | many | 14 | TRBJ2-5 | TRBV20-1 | TGCAGTGCTAAGTCGGGTGGGGGCTCGAAGACCCAGTACTTC | CSAKSGGGSKTQYF
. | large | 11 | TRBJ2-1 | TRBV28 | TGTGCCAGCGGCCAGAGCAATGAGCAGTTCTTC | CASGQSNEQFF
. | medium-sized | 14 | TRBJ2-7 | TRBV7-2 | TGTGCCAGCAGTCAGATGGAGTTCTCCTACGAGCAGTACTTC | CASSQMEFSYEQYF
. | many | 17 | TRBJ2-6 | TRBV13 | TGTGCCAGCAGCTTAGAAAACAACCCGTCTGGGGCCAACGTCCTGACTTTC | CASSLENNPSGANVLTF
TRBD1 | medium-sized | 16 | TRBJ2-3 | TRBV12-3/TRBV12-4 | TGTGCCAGCAGTCTAAGGGACAGCCTTCGCGCAGATACGCAGTATTTT | CASSLRDSLRADTQYF
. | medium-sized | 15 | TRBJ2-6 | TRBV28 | TGTGCCAGCAGTTTGGGCAGGGCTGGGGCCAACGTCCTGACTTTC | CASSLGRAGANVLTF
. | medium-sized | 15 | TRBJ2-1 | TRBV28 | TGTGCCAGCAGTTTAAGACCAGACCCGAACAATGAGCAGTTCTTC | CASSLRPDPNNEQFF
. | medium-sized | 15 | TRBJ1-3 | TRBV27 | TGTGCCAGCAGTTTAAGTGGGATCTCTGGAAACACCATATATTTT | CASSLSGISGNTIYF
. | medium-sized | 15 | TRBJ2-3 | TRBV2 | TGTGCCAGCAAACGGGCGGCCGCCCCCACAGATACGCAGTATTTT | CASKRAAAPTDTQYF
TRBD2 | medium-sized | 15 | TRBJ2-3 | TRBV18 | TGTGCCAGCTCACCAAGCGGGAGTTGGACAGATACGCAGTATTTT | CASSPSGSWTDTQYF
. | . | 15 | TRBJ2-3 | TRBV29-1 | TGCAGCGTTGAAGTGAGAGGGGGAAACACAGATACGCAGTATTTT | CSVEVRGGNTDTQYF
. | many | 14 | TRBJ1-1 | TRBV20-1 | TGCAGTGCATCACCGGACAGCCGAATCACTGAAGCTTTCTTT | CSASPDSRITEAFF
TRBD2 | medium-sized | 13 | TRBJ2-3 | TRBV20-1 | TGCATCCCAGCGGGGGGGCCAGCAGATACGCAGTATTTT | CIPAGGPADTQYF
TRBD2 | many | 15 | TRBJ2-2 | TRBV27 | TGTGCCAGCAGTTTACGCGGGAGGGCCGTCGGGGAGCTGTTTTTT | CASSLRGRAVGELFF
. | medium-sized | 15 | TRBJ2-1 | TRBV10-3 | TGTGCCATCAGCAACGAGGGGCAACAGGACAATGAGCAGTTCTTC | CAISNEGQQDNEQFF